The clone carrying this T cell receptor beta chain was counted a few times. Its antigen is undetermined. The data belong to a study of vaccination and CD4 T cells after COVID-19. Study-level information: Ranging from 14 to 241, the interval between dose two and post-vaccine sampling had a median of 72 days.

As to treatment: roughly 10-day PBMC culture with coronavirus spike peptide pools or control peptides (ViraFEST assay). Alongside around 9.7 IU/ml IL-2 and roughly 9.5 ug/ml peptide pools, PBMCs were cultured at a few million per well. A half-volume replacement of the medium with fresh IL-2 medium was performed on days 3 and 7. An Oncomine TCR Beta short-read assay was used to sequence the DNA from cultured CD4+ T cells. The genomic DNA was obtained from cultured CD4+ T cells by extraction with the QIAamp micro DNA kit. TCRdb redid the calling of the PCR reads with MiXCR, one entry per CDR3 protein. The sample contains approximately 13,000 distinct CDR3 sequences, approximately 79% of which appear only once. Sequencing was carried out using CD4+ T cells from blood, cultured in vitro. This clonotype was sampled from a human donor who had recovered from COVID-19.

CDR3 DNA sequence: TGTGCCAGCAGCAAAACAGATACCTACGAGCAGTACTTC. It specifies CASSKTDTYEQYF. J is TRBJ2-7 and V is TRBV11-1; no definite D call. Germline V gives CDR1 SGHAT, CDR2 FQDESV (reference sequence). V lost 5 bases and J 2 bases, leaving 10 bases between the germline ends. CDR3 length equals 13 residues.